This T cell receptor (beta chain) comes out of a study of blood T cell repertoires in COVID-19. In the study overall: The study drew acute and convalescent COVID-19 samples from the United States, Italy and Spain. The analysed material was cDNA or gDNA that came from T cells, B-cell-depleted T cells, or PBMCs.

Clinical history reported by participants formed the basis on which cohorts were assigned. Sequenced by immunoSEQ multiplex PCR; TCRdb stores in-frame clones only, minus some. The table shows approximately 300,000 clones, with roughly 85% occurring only once. CDR1 and CDR2 (germline): LGHNA, YSLEER. With 5 bases clipped from V and 4 bases from J, the junction kept 8 bases outside the gene matches. The length of the CDR3 is 15 residues. Sample: PBMCs or T cells enriched from blood (not recorded which). The gene calls are TRBV4-3 and TRBJ2-7, with 10 positions matching TRBD2. The receptor was derived from a young woman who had been exposed to COVID-19. The CDR3 nucleotides are TGCGCCAGCAGCATAGAAGCGGGGGGGTTATACGAGCAGTACTTC. Translating gives CASSIEAGGLYEQYF.